Detailed here is one TCR beta chain. Its antigen is still unknown. Using immunoSEQ multiplex PCR, the repertoire was profiled, and TCRdb retains in-frame clones only, with some absent. The data show over 110,000 clones, 92% seen once. The V gene's germline CDR1 is MRHNA and CDR2 SNTAGT. The CDR3 runs 14 residues. The V and J ends lost 5 bases and 15 bases respectively, with 23 bases between them. The data are from a study of T cell responses to AZD1222 COVID-19 vaccine. Findings and limits, study-wide: Seropositive status at baseline applied to only a handful of AZD1222 recipients. Spike-wide coverage was observed for vaccine-associated CD4 TCRs, with dominant responses at 160-218 and 743-854.

The sample in question was peripheral blood, obtained on day 0 of AZD1222 vaccination. The receptor was isolated from an adult in good health. The chain joins TRBV6-4 to TRBJ2-1; maybe TRBD2 (6 bases). The CDR3 region has the DNA TGTGCCAGCAGTTATGGGGCCGATAGCGGAGGCCTGTTCTTC. It is translated as CASSYGADSGGLFF.